This TCR beta chain comes out of a study of cytomegalovirus exposure and HLA in healthy donors. The study ran its PCR with 60 Vbeta and 13 Jbeta primers. Some clones are missing from TCRdb's copy, which holds only in-frame ones; the method was immunoSEQ multiplex PCR. The table includes 170,000 or so clones, 70% to 80% detected once. CDR3 length equals 15 residues. The germline V gene encodes CDR1 MNHEY and CDR2 SVGAGI. V trimming: 5 bases; J trimming: 2 bases; junction bases outside the gene matches: 5. The chain uses TRBV6-5 and TRBJ2-7, with TRBD1 identical over 11 bases. What was sequenced was PBMCs. This clonotype originated in a woman between 35 and 50 years old in good health and CMV-seronegative. CDR3 bases: TGTGCCAGCAGTACTCCGGGACAGGGGGCCTACGAGCAGTACTTC. Translation gives CASSTPGQGAYEQYF.